A single sample gave rise to the 12 T cell receptor beta chains below, sequenced in a study of T cell repertoires in cytomegalovirus infection. Each CDR3 protein gets one entry after TCRdb re-called the reads with MiXCR. The table shows 200,000 to 300,000 distinct CDR3 sequences, with more than 9% occurring only once. The specimen sequenced was PBMCs. These receptors came from a human donor in good health (CMV status not recorded). Some clones in this sample may be carry-over from other donors' samples.

This rearrangement joins TRBV20-1 to TRBJ2-5; D is ambiguous. This CDR3 comprises 12 residues. Germline V gene data show CDR1 as DFQATT and CDR2 as SNEGSKA (reference sequence). The V and J ends lost 7 bases and 1 base respectively, with 10 bases between them. CDR3 coding DNA: TGCAGTGGGCGAGTTGGCCAAGAGACCCAGTACTTC. This translates into CSGRVGQETQYF.

This chain uses TRBV18 with TRBJ2-5; TRBD2 aligns across 12 bases. The germline CDR1 and CDR2 sequences are KGHSH and LQKENI. V shed 4 bases, J shed 4 bases, and the junction held 10 bases outside the gene matches. This CDR3 has 17 amino acids. CDR3 nucleotide sequence: TGTGCCAGCTCACTACCCACTAGCGGGGGGAGAAGAGAGACCCAGTACTTC. Amino acid sequence: CASSLPTSGGRRETQYF.

This clonotype has at least ten counts. The V and J genes are TRBV7-6 and TRBJ1-1, with D maybe TRBD1 (5 bases). Trimming pared 2 bases from V and 4 bases from J, leaving 14 bases between. This CDR3 region has 15 residues. Germline V gives CDR1 SGHVS, CDR2 FNYEAQ. The chain's CDR3 is CASSLKRGSSTEAFF. Written as DNA, the CDR3 is TGTGCCAGCAGCTTAAAAAGGGGCAGTAGCACTGAAGCTTTCTTT.

This chain joins TRBV19 and TRBJ2-5, with 7 bases fitting TRBD2. The V gene's germline CDR1 is LNHDA and CDR2 SQIVND (reference sequence). CDR3 length: 14 residues. V lost 6 bases, J lost 4 bases, and 8 bases stayed unmatched. CDR3 sequence reads: CASRGLGSGETQYF. The CDR3, as DNA: TGTGCCAGTAGAGGACTAGGAAGCGGAGAGACCCAGTACTTC. Full variable domain (rest looked up from reference TRBV19 and TRBJ2-5): DGGITQSPKYLFRKEGQNVTLSCEQNLNHDAMYWYRQDPGQGLRLIYYSQIVNDFQKGDIAEGYSVSREKKESFPLTVTSAQKNPTAFYLCASRGLGSGETQYFGPGTRLLVL.

There are a few counts of this clonotype. The chain has TRBV19 and TRBJ1-1; D is perhaps TRBD1 (6 bases). There are 15 residues in the CDR3. Trimming left V 5 bases short and J 2 bases short, with 15 bases between. Per the germline V gene, CDR1 is LNHDA and CDR2 is SQIVND (reference sequence). The CDR3 DNA follows: TGTGCCAGTAGTGGTAATGGACAGCCTAACACTGAAGCTTTCTTT. Translation: CASSGNGQPNTEAFF.

The rearrangement joins TRBV5-4 to TRBJ2-1; no firm D call. CDR1 is SGHNT and CDR2 is YYREEE in the germline V gene (reference sequence). The V gene lost 0 bases and the J gene lost 0 bases, with 10 bases spanning the gap. This CDR3 is 16 amino acids long. The CDR3 sequence is CASSLDGLSSYNEQFF. CDR3 DNA: TGTGCCAGCAGCTTGGATGGGTTAAGCTCCTACAATGAGCAGTTCTTC. The full variable domain, with the rest looked up from reference TRBV5-4 and TRBJ2-1, is ETGVTQSPTHLIKTRGQQVTLRCSSQSGHNTVSWYQQALGQGPQFIFQYYREEENGRGNFPPRFSGLQFPNYSSELNVNALELDDSALYLCASSLDGLSSYNEQFFGPGTRLTVL.

This clonotype was observed many times. The rearrangement joins TRBV4-3 to TRBJ2-2; tentatively, D is TRBD2 (7 bases). CDR1 and CDR2 from the germline V gene are LGHNA and YSLEER. The CDR3 length is 15 residues. Deletions cut 1 base from V and 9 bases from J, with 15 bases between. CDR3 sequence (DNA): TGCGCCAGCAGCCAAGCGGGGGGCGGGACCCGGGAGCTGTTTTTT. It translates to CASSQAGGGTRELFF.

The chain carries TRBV29-1 and TRBJ2-5; D unresolved. V lost 4 bases, J lost 4 bases, and 10 bases lay in between. The CDR3 totals 12 residues. Germline lookup yields CDR1 SQVTM and CDR2 ANQGSEA. The CDR3 DNA sequence: TGCAGCGTTGGAGTGGCTCTAGAGACCCAGTACTTC. It translates to CSVGVALETQYF.

Here the CDR3 DNA reads TGTGCCAGCAGCATATTAGCGGGAGTCACAGATACGCAGTATTTT. Protein: CASSILAGVTDTQYF. The rearrangement joins TRBV28 to TRBJ2-3, with TRBD2 matching over 9 bases. The CDR3 sequence is 15 residues long. The junction had 6 bases not matched to a gene; V was cut back by 6 bases and J by 2 bases. Germline V gene lookup returns CDR1 MDHEN and CDR2 SYDVKM. Full variable domain (rest looked up from reference TRBV28 and TRBJ2-3): DVKVTQSSRYLVKRTGEKVFLECVQDMDHENMFWYRQDPGLGLRLIYFSYDVKMKEKGDIPEGYSVSREKKERFSLILESASTNQTSMYLCASSILAGVTDTQYFGPGTRLTVL.

In this sample, this clonotype turned up many times. CDR3 in amino acids: CASSLVVGGDEQFF. In DNA form, the CDR3 reads TGTGCCAGCAGCTTAGTAGTCGGGGGCGATGAGCAGTTCTTC. The chain carries TRBV7-2 and TRBJ2-1, with D perhaps being TRBD1 or TRBD2 (6 bases each). The germline V gene encodes CDR1 SGHTA and CDR2 FQGNSA. The CDR3 consists of 14 residues. V was clipped by 1 base and J by 8 bases, with 12 bases between them.

The CDR3 reads CASSLEASSNVLTF. The CDR3 nucleotides read TGTGCCAGCAGCTTGGAGGCCTCCTCCAACGTCCTGACTTTC. V is TRBV5-4 and J is TRBJ2-6; D not resolved. Germline-derived CDR1 and CDR2 are SGHNT and YYREEE (reference sequence). Trimming took 0 bases from V and 8 from J, leaving 9 bases between them. The CDR3 has 14 amino acids.

This clonotype was seen repeatedly, ten times or more. The chain recombines TRBV7-2 with TRBJ1-5; TRBD1 matches at 7 bases. Trimming took 5 bases from V and 1 from J; bases not matched to a gene: 5. Germline CDR1 is SGHTA and CDR2 is FQGNSA. CDR3 length: 15 amino acids. CDR3 residues: CASSLLGQSNQPQHF. In DNA form, the CDR3 reads TGTGCCAGCAGCCTATTGGGACAGAGCAATCAGCCCCAGCATTTT. The full variable domain, rest sourced from reference TRBV7-2 and TRBJ1-5, is GAGVSQSPSNKVTEKGKDVELRCDPISGHTALYWYRQSLGQGLEFLIYFQGNSAPDKSGLPSDRFSAERTGGSVSTLTIQRTQQEDSAVYLCASSLLGQSNQPQHFGDGTRLSIL.